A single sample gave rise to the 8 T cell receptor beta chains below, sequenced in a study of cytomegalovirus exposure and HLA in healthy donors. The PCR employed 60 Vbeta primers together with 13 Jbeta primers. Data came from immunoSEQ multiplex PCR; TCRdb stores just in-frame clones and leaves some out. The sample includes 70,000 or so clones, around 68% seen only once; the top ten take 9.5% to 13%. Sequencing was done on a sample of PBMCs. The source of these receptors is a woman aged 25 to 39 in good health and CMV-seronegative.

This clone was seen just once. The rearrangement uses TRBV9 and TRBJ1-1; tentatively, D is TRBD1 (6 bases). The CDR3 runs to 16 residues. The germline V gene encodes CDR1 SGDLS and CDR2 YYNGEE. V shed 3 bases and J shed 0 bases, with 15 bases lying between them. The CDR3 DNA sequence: TGTGCCAGCAGCGCTGGGACGGGACAACTGAACACTGAAGCTTTCTTT. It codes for CASSAGTGQLNTEAFF.

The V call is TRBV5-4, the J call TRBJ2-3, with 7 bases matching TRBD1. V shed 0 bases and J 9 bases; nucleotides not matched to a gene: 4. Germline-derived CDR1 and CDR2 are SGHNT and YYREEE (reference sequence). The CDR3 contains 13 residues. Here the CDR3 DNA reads TGTGCCAGCAGCTTGGGGGGACAGAGGACGCAGTATTTT. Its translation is CASSLGGQRTQYF.

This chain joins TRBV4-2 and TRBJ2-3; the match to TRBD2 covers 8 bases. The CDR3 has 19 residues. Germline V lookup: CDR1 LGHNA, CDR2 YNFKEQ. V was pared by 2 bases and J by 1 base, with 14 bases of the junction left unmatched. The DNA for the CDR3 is TGTGCCAGCAGCCAAAGGGGTAGCGGGGCCGGGATTCGCACAGATACGCAGTATTTT. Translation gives CASSQRGSGAGIRTDTQYF.

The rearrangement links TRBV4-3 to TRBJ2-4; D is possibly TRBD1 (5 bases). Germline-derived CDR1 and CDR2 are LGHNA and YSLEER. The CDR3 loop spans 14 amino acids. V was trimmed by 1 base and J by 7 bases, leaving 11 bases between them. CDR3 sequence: CASSQVGQGNIQYF. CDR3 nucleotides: TGCGCCAGCAGCCAAGTAGGCCAGGGTAACATTCAGTACTTC.

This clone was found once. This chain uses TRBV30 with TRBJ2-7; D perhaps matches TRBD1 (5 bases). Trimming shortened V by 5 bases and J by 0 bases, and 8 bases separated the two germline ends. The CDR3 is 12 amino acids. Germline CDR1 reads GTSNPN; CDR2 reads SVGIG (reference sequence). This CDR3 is CAWGHLSYEQYF. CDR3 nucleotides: TGTGCCTGGGGACACCTCTCCTACGAGCAGTACTTC.

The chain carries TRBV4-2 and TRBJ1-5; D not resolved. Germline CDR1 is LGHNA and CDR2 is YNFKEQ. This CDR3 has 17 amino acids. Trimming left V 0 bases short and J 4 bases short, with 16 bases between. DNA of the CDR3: TGTGCCAGCAGCCAAGAAGAAGGCGACACTTGGAATCAGCCCCAGCATTTT. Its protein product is CASSQEEGDTWNQPQHF.

The CDR3 reads CASSSQGARVYGYTF. As DNA, the CDR3 is TGTGCCAGCAGCTCACAGGGGGCTCGGGTCTATGGCTACACCTTC. The V gene is TRBV7-9, the J gene TRBJ1-2; 9 nucleotides agree with TRBD1. The trim removed 4 bases at V and 4 bases at J, leaving 7 bases unmatched. CDR1 and CDR2 (germline): SEHNR, FQNEAQ (reference sequence). The CDR3 covers 15 residues. Full variable domain (remainder filled in from reference TRBV7-9 and TRBJ1-2): DTGVSQNPRHKITKRGQNVTFRCDPISEHNRLYWYRQTLGQGPEFLTYFQNEAQLEKSRLLSDRFSAERPKGSFSTLEIQRTEQGDSAMYLCASSSQGARVYGYTFGSGTRLTVV.

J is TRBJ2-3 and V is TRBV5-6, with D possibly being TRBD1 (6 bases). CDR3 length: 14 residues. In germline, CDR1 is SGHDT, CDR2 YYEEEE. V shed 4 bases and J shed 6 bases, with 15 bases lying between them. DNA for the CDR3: TGTGCCAGCAGCCGAGACAGGCGGCCGGATACGCAGTATTTT. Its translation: CASSRDRRPDTQYF.